This T cell receptor (beta chain) was obtained from a study of PD-1 blockade in classical Hodgkin lymphoma. Notes on this clone: Antigen unknown.

V gave up 5 bases and J gave up 2 bases; unmatched junction bases: 10. CDR3 size: 16 residues. From germline, CDR1 is SGHNT and CDR2 YENEEA. Each patient relapsed following autologous stem cell transplantation, and prior brentuximab vedotin exposure differed. The patients, who had relapsed/refractory classical Hodgkin lymphoma, achieved best responses of complete response, partial response or progressive disease. The method was immunoSEQ multiplex PCR; TCRdb's version includes in-frame clones alone and lacks a portion of them. The table has 120,000 to 150,000 clones, around 73% seen once. Study-wide results and caveats: Unlike CD8+ TCR diversity, which did not rise significantly by C4D1, CD4+ TCR diversity did.

Sequenced material: peripheral blood mononuclear cells (PBMCs), taken before the second cycle of nivolumab. The chain uses TRBV11-3 and TRBJ2-3; the match to TRBD1 covers 7 bases. This receptor was obtained from a human donor with classical Hodgkin lymphoma. CDR3 DNA sequence: TGTGCCAGCAGCATCGGGACAGCGGTAAACACAGATACGCAGTATTTT. Translation: CASSIGTAVNTDTQYF.